This T cell receptor (beta chain) was found in a study of blood T cell repertoires in COVID-19. Across the whole study: The samples span acute and convalescent COVID-19 from the United States, Italy and Spain.

The germline gives CDR1 SGHRS, CDR2 YFSETQ. The CDR3 extends over 15 amino acids. With V trimmed by 0 bases and J by 1 base, 3 bases remained unmatched. In the original workflow: Estimates of nucleated cell counts were drawn from the amplification of reference gene primers. Clones were sequenced by immunoSEQ multiplex PCR, and TCRdb holds only the in-frame ones, with some missing. D and trimming come from the DNA, and the V and J calls and clone size come from that table. The sample lists about 200,000 clones; around 75% were seen once. This sequence joins TRBV5-1 and TRBJ1-1; 7 nucleotides agree with TRBD1. This receptor was identified in a human donor in a cohort sampled during active COVID-19. Specimen: peripheral blood. CDR3 bases: TGCGCCAGCAGCTTGGACAGGGGCCCGAACACTGAAGCTTTCTTT. Translated, it gives CASSLDRGPNTEAFF.